The clone carrying this T cell receptor (beta chain) was seen more than once but under ten times. One junction end does not reproduce the germline sequence, and a read error may be involved. The data stem from a study of blood T cell repertoires in COVID-19. Study at large: Sites across the United States, Italy and Spain contributed samples from acute and convalescent COVID-19.

Per the study methods: Counts of nucleated cells, estimated from reference gene primer amplification, were obtained. Repertoires were generated with immunoSEQ multiplex PCR, while TCRdb's copy carries only in-frame clones and drops some. V and J calls and clone size are as listed in that table; D and trimming were resolved from the DNA. The sample has some 150,000 clones, about 87% seen once. The CDR3 runs to 14 residues. Germline loops: CDR1 MGHRA, CDR2 YSYEKL. The TCR was taken from a woman aged 55-70 years who had recovered from COVID-19. This sequence joins TRBV4-1 and TRBJ2-2; TRBD1 aligns across 10 bases. Input material: peripheral blood. The CDR3: CASSLDRGHRGAVF. The CDR3 nucleotides read TGCGCCAGCAGCCTCGACAGGGGGCACCGGGGAGCTGTTTTT.